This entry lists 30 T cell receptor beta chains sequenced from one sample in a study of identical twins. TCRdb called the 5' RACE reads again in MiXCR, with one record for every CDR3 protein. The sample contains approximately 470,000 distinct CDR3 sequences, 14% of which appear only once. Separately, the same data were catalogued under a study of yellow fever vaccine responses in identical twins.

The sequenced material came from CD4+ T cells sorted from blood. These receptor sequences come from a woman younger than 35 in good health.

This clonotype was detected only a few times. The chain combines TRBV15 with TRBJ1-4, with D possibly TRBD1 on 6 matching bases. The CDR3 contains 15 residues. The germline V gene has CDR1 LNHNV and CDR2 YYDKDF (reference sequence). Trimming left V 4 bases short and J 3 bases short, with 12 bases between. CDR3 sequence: CATSISGQPNEKLFF. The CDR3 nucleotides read TGTGCCACCAGCATCTCGGGACAACCTAATGAAAAACTGTTTTTT. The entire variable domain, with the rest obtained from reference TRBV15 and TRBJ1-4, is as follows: DAMVIQNPRYQVTQFGKPVTLSCSQTLNHNVMYWYQQKSSQAPKLLFHYYDKDFNNEADTPDNFQSRRPNTSFCFLDIRSPGLGDTAMYLCATSISGQPNEKLFFGSGTQLSVL.

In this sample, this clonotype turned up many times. The chain's CDR3 is CASSSFSYNEQFF. The DNA for the CDR3 is TGTGCCAGCAGTTCCTTTTCCTACAATGAGCAGTTCTTC. This chain links TRBV27 with TRBJ2-1; no definite D call. Germline CDR1 and CDR2: MNHEY and SMNVEV (reference sequence). The V and J ends lost 4 bases and 1 base respectively, with 5 bases between them. The CDR3 has 13 amino acids.

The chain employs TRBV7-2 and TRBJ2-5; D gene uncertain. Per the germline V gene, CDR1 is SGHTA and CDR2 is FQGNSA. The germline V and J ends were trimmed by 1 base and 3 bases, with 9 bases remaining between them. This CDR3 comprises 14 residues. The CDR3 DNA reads TGTGCCAGCAGCTTAGACCTCTTTGAAGAGACCCAGTACTTC. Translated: CASSLDLFEETQYF.

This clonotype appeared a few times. The CDR3 region is CASSQEGGAFYNEQFF. The CDR3 nucleotides read TGTGCCAGCAGCCAAGAGGGGGGAGCTTTCTACAATGAGCAGTTCTTC. The V and J genes are TRBV4-2 and TRBJ2-1; D is possibly TRBD2 (6 bases). Per germline, CDR1 LGHNA and CDR2 YNFKEQ. CDR3 length: 16 amino acids. Trimming took off 0 bases at V and 3 bases at J, with 12 bases between the two ends.

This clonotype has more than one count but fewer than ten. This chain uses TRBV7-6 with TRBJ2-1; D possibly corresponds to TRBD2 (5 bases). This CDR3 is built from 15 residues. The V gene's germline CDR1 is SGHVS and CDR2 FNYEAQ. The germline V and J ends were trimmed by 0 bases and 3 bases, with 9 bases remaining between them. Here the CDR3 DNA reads TGTGCCAGCAGCTTAGCCGGGAAAGGCTACAATGAGCAGTTCTTC. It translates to CASSLAGKGYNEQFF.

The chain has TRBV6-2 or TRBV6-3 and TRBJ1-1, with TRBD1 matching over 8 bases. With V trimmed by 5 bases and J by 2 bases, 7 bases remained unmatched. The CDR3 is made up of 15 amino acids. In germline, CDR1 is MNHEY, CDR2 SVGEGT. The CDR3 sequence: CASSQTQGANTEAFF. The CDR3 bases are TGTGCCAGCAGTCAAACCCAGGGGGCAAACACTGAAGCTTTCTTT.

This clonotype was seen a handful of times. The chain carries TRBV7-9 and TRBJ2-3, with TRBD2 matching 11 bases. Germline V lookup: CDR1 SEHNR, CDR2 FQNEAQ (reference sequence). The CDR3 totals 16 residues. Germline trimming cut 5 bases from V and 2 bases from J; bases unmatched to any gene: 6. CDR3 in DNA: TGTGCCAGCAGCCCCCCGGGACTAGCGGCCACAGATACGCAGTATTTT. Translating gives CASSPPGLAATDTQYF.

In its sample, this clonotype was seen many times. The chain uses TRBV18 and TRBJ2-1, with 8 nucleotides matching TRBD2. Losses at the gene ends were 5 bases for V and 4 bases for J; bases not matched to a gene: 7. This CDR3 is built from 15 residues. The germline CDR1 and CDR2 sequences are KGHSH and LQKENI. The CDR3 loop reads CASSSGLAAYNEQFF. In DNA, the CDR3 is TGTGCCAGCTCATCTGGACTAGCTGCATACAATGAGCAGTTCTTC.

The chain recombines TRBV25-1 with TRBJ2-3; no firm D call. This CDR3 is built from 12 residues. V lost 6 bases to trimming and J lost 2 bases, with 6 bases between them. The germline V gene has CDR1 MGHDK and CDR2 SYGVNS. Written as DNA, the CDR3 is TGTGCCAGCAGGAGCCACACAGATACGCAGTATTTT. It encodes CASRSHTDTQYF.

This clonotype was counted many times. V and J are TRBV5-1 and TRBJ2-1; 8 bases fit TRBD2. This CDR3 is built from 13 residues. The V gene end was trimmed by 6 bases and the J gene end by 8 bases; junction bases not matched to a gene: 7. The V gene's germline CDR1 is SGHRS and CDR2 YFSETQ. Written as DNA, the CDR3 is TGCGCCAGCAAGACACCCGGGGGGGATGAGCAGTTCTTC. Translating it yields CASKTPGGDEQFF.

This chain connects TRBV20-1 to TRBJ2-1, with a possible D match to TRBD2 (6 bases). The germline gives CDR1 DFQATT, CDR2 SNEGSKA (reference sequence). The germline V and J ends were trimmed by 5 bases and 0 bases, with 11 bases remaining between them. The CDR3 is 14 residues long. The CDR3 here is CSAGTYSSYNEQFF. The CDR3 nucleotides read TGCAGTGCTGGGACTTACAGCTCCTACAATGAGCAGTTCTTC.

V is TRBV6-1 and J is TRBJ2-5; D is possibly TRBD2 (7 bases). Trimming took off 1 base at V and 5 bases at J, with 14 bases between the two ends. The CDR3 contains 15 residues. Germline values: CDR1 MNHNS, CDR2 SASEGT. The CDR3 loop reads CASSEEGGRVETQYF. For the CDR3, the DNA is TGTGCCAGCAGTGAAGAGGGGGGGCGCGTTGAGACCCAGTACTTC.

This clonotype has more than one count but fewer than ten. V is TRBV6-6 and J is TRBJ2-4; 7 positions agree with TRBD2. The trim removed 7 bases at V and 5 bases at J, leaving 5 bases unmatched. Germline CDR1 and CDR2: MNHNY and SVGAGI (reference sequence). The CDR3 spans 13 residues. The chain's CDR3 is CASTPGGENIQYF. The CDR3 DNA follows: TGTGCCAGCACCCCGGGGGGAGAAAACATTCAGTACTTC.

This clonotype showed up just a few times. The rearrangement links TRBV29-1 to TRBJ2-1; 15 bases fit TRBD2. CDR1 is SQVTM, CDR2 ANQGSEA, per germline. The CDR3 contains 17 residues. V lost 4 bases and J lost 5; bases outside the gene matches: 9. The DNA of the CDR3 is TGCAGCGTTGCGGGGACTAGCGGGGGGAATAATAACAATGAGCAGTTCTTC. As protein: CSVAGTSGGNNNNEQFF.

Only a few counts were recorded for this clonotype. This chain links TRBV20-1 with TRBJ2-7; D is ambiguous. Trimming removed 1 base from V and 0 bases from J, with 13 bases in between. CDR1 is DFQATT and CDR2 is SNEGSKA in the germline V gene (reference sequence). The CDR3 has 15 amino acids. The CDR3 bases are TGCAGTGCTAGAGGGGTGGGGTTGAGCTCCTACGAGCAGTACTTC. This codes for CSARGVGLSSYEQYF.

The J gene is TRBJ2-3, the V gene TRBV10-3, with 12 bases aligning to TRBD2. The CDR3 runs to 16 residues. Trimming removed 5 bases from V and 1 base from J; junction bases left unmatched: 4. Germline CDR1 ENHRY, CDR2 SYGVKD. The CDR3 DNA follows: TGTGCCATCAGTTCTAGCGGGGGGGCCCGCACAGATACGCAGTATTTT. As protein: CAISSSGGARTDTQYF.

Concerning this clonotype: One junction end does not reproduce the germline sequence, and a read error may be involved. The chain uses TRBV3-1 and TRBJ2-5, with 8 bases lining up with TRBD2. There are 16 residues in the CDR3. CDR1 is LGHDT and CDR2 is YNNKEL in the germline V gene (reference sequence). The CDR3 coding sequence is TGTGCCAGCAGCCAGGGAAGCGGGAGAAGGAAAGAGAGCCAGTACTTC. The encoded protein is CASSQGSGRRKESQYF.

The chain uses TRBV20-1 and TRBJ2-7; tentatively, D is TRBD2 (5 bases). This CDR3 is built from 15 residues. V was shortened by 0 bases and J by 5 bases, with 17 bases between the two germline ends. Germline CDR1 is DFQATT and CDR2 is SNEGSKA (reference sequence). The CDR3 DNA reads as TGCAGTGCTAGAGAGGAAAGTGGGAGTTACCACGAGCAGTACTTC. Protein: CSAREESGSYHEQYF.

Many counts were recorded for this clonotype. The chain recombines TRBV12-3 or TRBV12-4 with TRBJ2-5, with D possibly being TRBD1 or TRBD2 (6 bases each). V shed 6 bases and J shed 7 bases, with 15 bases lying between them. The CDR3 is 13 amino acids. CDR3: CASSSTGTGTQYF. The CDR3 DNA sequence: TGTGCCAGCAGCTCAACAGGGACTGGGACCCAGTACTTC.

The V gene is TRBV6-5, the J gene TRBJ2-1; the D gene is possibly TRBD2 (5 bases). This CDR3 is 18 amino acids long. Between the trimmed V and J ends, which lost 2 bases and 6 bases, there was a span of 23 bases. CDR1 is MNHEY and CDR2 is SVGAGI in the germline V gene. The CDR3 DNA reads TGTGCCAGCAGTTACGAATCGCGACCCAGCACCGAGGGCAATGAGCAGTTCTTC. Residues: CASSYESRPSTEGNEQFF.

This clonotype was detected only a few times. The CDR3 sequence: CASRDLQGTMSYNEQFF. The CDR3 coding sequence is TGTGCCAGCAGGGACCTCCAGGGGACGATGTCCTACAATGAGCAGTTCTTC. The chain combines TRBV7-3 with TRBJ2-1, with a weak D call TRBD1 (6 bases). V was trimmed by 6 bases and J by 1 base, leaving 19 bases between them. The germline gives CDR1 SGHTA, CDR2 FQGTGA. The CDR3 contains 17 residues.

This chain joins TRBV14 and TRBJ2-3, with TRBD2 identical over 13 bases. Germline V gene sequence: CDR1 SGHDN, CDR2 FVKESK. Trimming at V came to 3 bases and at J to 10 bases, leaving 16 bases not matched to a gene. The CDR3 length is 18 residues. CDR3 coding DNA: TGTGCCAGCAGCCAGGGTCTGGGACTAGCGGGAAAAACGGGGTCGCAGTATTTT. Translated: CASSQGLGLAGKTGSQYF.

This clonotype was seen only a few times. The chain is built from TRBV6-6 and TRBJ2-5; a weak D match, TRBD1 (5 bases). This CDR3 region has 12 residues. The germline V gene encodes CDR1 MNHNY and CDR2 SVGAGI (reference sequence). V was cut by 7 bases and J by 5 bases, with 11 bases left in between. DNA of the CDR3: TGTGCCAGCACCTCGGCAGGGGAGACCCAGTACTTC. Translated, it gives CASTSAGETQYF.

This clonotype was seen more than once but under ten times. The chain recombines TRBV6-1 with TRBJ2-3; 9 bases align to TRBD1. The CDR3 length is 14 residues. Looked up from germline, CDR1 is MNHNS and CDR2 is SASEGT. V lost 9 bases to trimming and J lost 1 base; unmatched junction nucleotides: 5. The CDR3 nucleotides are TGTGCCAGTTCGACAGGGGGTCGCACAGATACGCAGTATTTT. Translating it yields CASSTGGRTDTQYF.

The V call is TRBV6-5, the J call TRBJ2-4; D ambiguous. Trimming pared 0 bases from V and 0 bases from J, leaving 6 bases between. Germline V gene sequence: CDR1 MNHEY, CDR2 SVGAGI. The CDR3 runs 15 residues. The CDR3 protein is CASSYSGLAKNIQYF. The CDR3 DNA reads TGTGCCAGCAGTTACTCAGGGCTAGCCAAAAACATTCAGTACTTC.

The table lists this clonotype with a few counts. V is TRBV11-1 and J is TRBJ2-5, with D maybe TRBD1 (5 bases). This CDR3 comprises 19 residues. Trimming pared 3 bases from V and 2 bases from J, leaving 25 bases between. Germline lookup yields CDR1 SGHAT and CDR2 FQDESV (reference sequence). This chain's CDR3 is CASSFTLGTTSKGQETQYF. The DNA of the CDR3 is TGTGCCAGCAGCTTTACTCTGGGAACGACTTCCAAGGGGCAAGAGACCCAGTACTTC.

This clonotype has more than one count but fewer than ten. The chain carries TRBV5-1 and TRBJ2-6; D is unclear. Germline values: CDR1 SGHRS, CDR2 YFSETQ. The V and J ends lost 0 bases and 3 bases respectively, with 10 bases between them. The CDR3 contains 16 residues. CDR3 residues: CASSLGLIGGANVLTF. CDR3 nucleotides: TGCGCCAGCAGCTTGGGTCTTATTGGTGGGGCCAACGTCCTGACTTTC.

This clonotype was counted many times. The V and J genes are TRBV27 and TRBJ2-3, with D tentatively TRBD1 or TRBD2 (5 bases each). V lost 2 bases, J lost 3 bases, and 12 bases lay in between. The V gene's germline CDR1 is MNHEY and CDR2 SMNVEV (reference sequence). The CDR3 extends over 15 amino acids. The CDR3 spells CASSLEGRLTDTQYF. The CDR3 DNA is TGTGCCAGCAGTTTAGAGGGACGACTTACAGATACGCAGTATTTT.

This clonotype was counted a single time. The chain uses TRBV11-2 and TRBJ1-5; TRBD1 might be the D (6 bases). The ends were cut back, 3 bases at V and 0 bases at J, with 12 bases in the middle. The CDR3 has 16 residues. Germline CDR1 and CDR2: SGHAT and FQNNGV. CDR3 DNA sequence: TGTGCCAGCAGCTTGACCGGGACATTTAGCAATCAGCCCCAGCATTTT. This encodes CASSLTGTFSNQPQHF.

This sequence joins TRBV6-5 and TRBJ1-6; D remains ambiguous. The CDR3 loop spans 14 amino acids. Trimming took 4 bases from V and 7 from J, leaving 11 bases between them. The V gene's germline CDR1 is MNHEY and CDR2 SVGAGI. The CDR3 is CASSSKPVNSPLHF. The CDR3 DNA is TGTGCCAGCAGTTCCAAGCCCGTAAATTCACCCCTCCACTTT.